A single sample gave rise to the 29 T cell receptor beta chains below, sequenced in a study of shared clonotypes between healthy human individuals. Profiling relied on immunoSEQ multiplex PCR, and the TCRdb table lists in-frame clones only, not all of them. The table includes over 800,000 clones, 90% to 95% detected once. Naive CD8 isolation took CD45RO-negative cells positively selected for CCR7 and excluded terminally differentiated effector memory CD45RA+ cells. Source material: naive CD8+ T cells sorted from blood. Source of these receptors: a man aged 25 to 40 in good health.

A note on this clone: Other DNA sequences in this specimen translate into the identical CDR3. The CDR3 DNA sequence: TGTGCCAGCAGCCCGACTGGGTCCTACGAGCAGTACTTC. Translation: CASSPTGSYEQYF. The chain employs TRBV9 and TRBJ2-7; D is unclear. There are 13 residues in the CDR3. Germline assignment: CDR1 SGDLS and CDR2 YYNGEE. Trimming cost V 4 bases and J 1 base, with 9 bases left between them. The full variable domain, with the rest looked up from reference TRBV9 and TRBJ2-7, is DSGVTQTPKHLITATGQRVTLRCSPRSGDLSVYWYQQSLDQGLQFLIQYYNGEERAKGNILERFSAQQFPDLHSELNLSSLELGDSALYFCASSPTGSYEQYFGPGTRLTVT.

The chain has TRBV2 and TRBJ2-3, with 8 bases aligning to TRBD2. J gave up 4 bases and V 3 bases, and 9 bases lay outside the gene matches. Germline lookup yields CDR1 SNHLY and CDR2 FYNNEI. The CDR3 totals 16 residues. The CDR3 loop reads CASSDPPGLESDTQYF. For the CDR3, the DNA is TGTGCCAGCAGTGACCCCCCGGGACTAGAATCAGATACGCAGTATTTT.

This clone appeared once. The rearrangement links TRBV6-5 to TRBJ2-7; D perhaps matches TRBD2 (6 bases). The germline V gene has CDR1 MNHEY and CDR2 SVGAGI. The V end lost 6 bases, the J end lost 3 bases, and 15 bases lay between the germline ends. This CDR3 is 14 amino acids long. CDR3 sequence: CASRRTEGRYEQYF. CDR3 nucleotides: TGTGCCAGCAGGCGCACGGAGGGCCGCTACGAGCAGTACTTC.

This chain links TRBV28 with TRBJ2-7; tentative D call: TRBD1 (6 bases). The CDR3 is made up of 15 amino acids. The germline V and J ends were trimmed by 5 bases and 5 bases, with 19 bases remaining between them. Germline-derived CDR1 and CDR2 are MDHEN and SYDVKM. The CDR3 spells CASSLLSDRNNEQYF. The CDR3 coding sequence is TGTGCCAGCAGTCTCCTAAGTGACAGGAATAACGAGCAGTACTTC.

This clone was recorded a few times. In the same sample, other DNA sequences code for this CDR3. The gene calls are TRBV27 and TRBJ2-7; D may match TRBD1 or TRBD2 (5 bases each). With 4 bases removed from V and 2 bases from J, the gap between germline ends came to 12 bases. The CDR3 length is 14 residues. The germline V gene encodes CDR1 MNHEY and CDR2 SMNVEV (reference sequence). As DNA, the CDR3 is TGTGCCAGCAGTTCGGGGACGGGTCCCTACGAGCAGTACTTC. Its protein product is CASSSGTGPYEQYF.

This chain joins TRBV7-9 and TRBJ2-1; possible D gene TRBD1, 6 bases. Germline V CDR1 and CDR2: SEHNR, FQNEAQ (reference sequence). CDR3 length: 16 residues. V was pared by 6 bases and J by 7 bases, with 22 bases between. The CDR3 DNA is TGTGCCAGCAGTCAACTCATAAACAGGGCTGGAAATGAGCAGTTCTTC. Translated: CASSQLINRAGNEQFF.

The rearrangement joins TRBV15 to TRBJ2-7; 8 bases agree with TRBD1. Per germline, CDR1 LNHNV and CDR2 YYDKDF (reference sequence). The CDR3 is 16 residues long. Losses at the gene ends were 5 bases for V and 6 bases for J; bases not matched to a gene: 15. This CDR3 is CATSRGAAGGQFEQYF. In nucleotides, the CDR3 is TGTGCCACCAGCCGCGGGGCGGCAGGGGGCCAGTTCGAGCAGTACTTC.

As DNA, the CDR3 is TGTGCCAGCAGTTTGTCTTCTCGGGACAGTCTGTTCTTC. It yields the protein CASSLSSRDSLFF. The chain combines TRBV28 with TRBJ2-1; 7 bases are shared with TRBD1. The junction had 11 bases not matched to a gene; V was cut back by 3 bases and J by 15 bases. The CDR3 sequence is 13 residues long. Germline V gene lookup returns CDR1 MDHEN and CDR2 SYDVKM.

With regard to this clone: At one boundary the junction diverges from the germline segment, which might be a read error. This chain links TRBV10-2 with TRBJ1-1; D is uncertain. Germline CDR1 reads WSHSY; CDR2 reads SAAADI. The CDR3 consists of 15 residues. Written as DNA, the CDR3 is TGCGCCAGCTGTGAACGTGGCCAGCTGAACACTGAAGCTTTCTTT. It yields the protein CASCERGQLNTEAFF.

This clone was counted a single time. V usage is TRBV11-2 and J usage is TRBJ2-7; D remains unclear. CDR1 is SGHAT, CDR2 FQNNGV, per germline. Deletions cut 4 bases from V and 7 bases from J, with 8 bases between. The length of the CDR3 is 11 residues. CDR3: CASSYHEEQYF. DNA for the CDR3: TGTGCCAGCAGCTATCACGAGGAGCAGTACTTC.

The genes are TRBV15 and TRBJ1-5, with D possibly being TRBD1 (5 bases). This CDR3 spans 15 amino acids. Germline CDR1 LNHNV, CDR2 YYDKDF (reference sequence). The ends were cut back, 5 bases at V and 0 bases at J, with 11 bases in the middle. DNA for the CDR3: TGTGCCACCAGCGGTCAGGGTTCTAGCAATCAGCCCCAGCATTTT. The encoded protein is CATSGQGSSNQPQHF.

CDR3 sequence: CASSPLKLGYGYTF. The CDR3 bases are TGTGCCAGCAGCCCACTTAAACTCGGATATGGCTACACCTTC. This chain joins TRBV7-6 and TRBJ1-2, with D unclear. Trimming stripped 5 bases from V and 5 bases from J, with 15 bases between. The CDR3 has 14 residues. Per germline, CDR1 SGHVS and CDR2 FNYEAQ.

This sequence joins TRBV25-1 and TRBJ2-7; D ambiguous. Looked up from germline, CDR1 is MGHDK and CDR2 is SYGVNS. This CDR3 has 12 amino acids. V was clipped by 2 bases and J by 2 bases, with 4 bases between them. CDR3 DNA: TGTGCCAGCAGTGAACAGGCCTACGAGCAGTACTTC. This gives the protein CASSEQAYEQYF.

Only one count was recorded for this clone. The chain couples TRBV27 to TRBJ2-7; 9 nucleotides match TRBD2. The CDR3 totals 15 residues. Germline V gene data show CDR1 as MNHEY and CDR2 as SMNVEV (reference sequence). J gave up 3 bases and V 5 bases, and 8 bases lay outside the gene matches. CDR3 sequence: CASSQIAGEGYEQYF. DNA for the CDR3: TGTGCCAGCAGTCAGATAGCGGGGGAGGGCTACGAGCAGTACTTC.

The chain employs TRBV7-6 and TRBJ2-1; 12 bases fit TRBD2. V lost 5 bases, J lost 5 bases, and 7 bases stayed unmatched. The CDR3 covers 16 residues. The germline gives CDR1 SGHVS, CDR2 FNYEAQ. Here the CDR3 reads CASSIWTSGANNEQFF. The CDR3 coding sequence is TGTGCCAGCAGCATCTGGACTAGCGGGGCTAACAATGAGCAGTTCTTC.

The V call is TRBV4-1, the J call TRBJ1-1; the match to TRBD1 covers 9 bases. After removal of 4 bases from V and 0 bases from J, the junction contained 3 bases not matched to a gene. This CDR3 is built from 15 residues. Germline V gives CDR1 MGHRA, CDR2 YSYEKL. This CDR3 reads CASSPTGGLNTEAFF. Written as DNA, the CDR3 is TGCGCCAGCAGCCCGACAGGGGGGTTGAACACTGAAGCTTTCTTT.

The chain has TRBV6-1 and TRBJ2-7; maybe TRBD2 (6 bases). Trimming left V 6 bases short and J 3 bases short, with 15 bases between. Germline-derived CDR1 and CDR2 are MNHNS and SASEGT. The CDR3 has 14 residues. This CDR3 reads CASSVRDSLYEQYF. CDR3 coding DNA: TGTGCCAGCAGCGTCCGGGACTCGCTCTACGAGCAGTACTTC.

The rearrangement links TRBV2 to TRBJ2-4, with a possible D match to TRBD1 (6 bases). CDR3 length: 17 amino acids. CDR1 and CDR2 (germline): SNHLY, FYNNEI. V shed 3 bases and J shed 3 bases, with 18 bases lying between them. Here the CDR3 reads CASSEGSRDTSKNIQYF. The CDR3 nucleotides are TGTGCCAGCAGTGAGGGCTCACGGGACACGAGCAAAAACATTCAGTACTTC.

The chain has TRBV9 and TRBJ2-1; D call uncertain. The CDR3 runs 16 residues. CDR1 and CDR2 from the germline V gene are SGDLS and YYNGEE. V shed 1 base and J shed 3 bases, with 14 bases lying between them. In DNA, the CDR3 is TGTGCCAGCAGCGTATTTTCCGAGTACCGCTACAATGAGCAGTTCTTC. It specifies CASSVFSEYRYNEQFF.

The genes are TRBV7-2 and TRBJ1-1; 12 bases are a match to TRBD1. Looked up from germline, CDR1 is SGHTA and CDR2 is FQGNSA. V lost 1 base to trimming and J lost 1 base; unmatched junction nucleotides: 4. The CDR3 has 17 residues. The CDR3, as DNA: TGTGCCAGCAGCTTAGTCGGGACAGGGGGCCCGAACACTGAAGCTTTCTTT. Translating gives CASSLVGTGGPNTEAFF.

The V call is TRBV28, the J call TRBJ2-5; the D is unclear. The CDR3 runs to 16 residues. Germline V lookup: CDR1 MDHEN, CDR2 SYDVKM. V was shortened by 6 bases and J by 2 bases, with 19 bases between the two germline ends. The CDR3 loop reads CASSPRATPKQETQYF. The CDR3 bases are TGTGCCAGCAGCCCTCGGGCGACCCCAAAACAAGAGACCCAGTACTTC.

The chain uses TRBV27 and TRBJ1-5; the match to TRBD1 covers 8 bases. The CDR3 has 15 amino acids. Trimming took 6 bases from V and 5 from J; bases not matched to a gene: 9. The V gene's germline CDR1 is MNHEY and CDR2 SMNVEV (reference sequence). The CDR3: CASRIGTGPYQPQHF. The CDR3, as DNA: TGTGCCAGCAGGATAGGGACAGGCCCCTATCAGCCCCAGCATTTT.

As concerns this clone: The same CDR3 arises from other DNA sequences in this sample as well. The gene calls are TRBV27 and TRBJ2-1; unclear D gene. The V end was cut by 0 bases, the J end by 7 bases, with 7 bases between. CDR1 MNHEY and CDR2 SMNVEV come from the germline V gene (reference sequence). The CDR3 consists of 13 residues. CDR3 residues: CASSLSAGNEQFF. The CDR3 DNA sequence: TGTGCCAGCAGTTTATCGGCCGGAAATGAGCAGTTCTTC.

The V gene is TRBV19, the J gene TRBJ2-1; 7 bases agree with TRBD2. Germline V CDR1 and CDR2: LNHDA, SQIVND (reference sequence). CDR3 length: 14 amino acids. The V gene end was trimmed by 1 base and the J gene end by 8 bases; junction bases not matched to a gene: 5. The CDR3 DNA sequence: TGTGCCAGTAGTATAGCGGGAGGCCCCCATGAGCAGTTCTTC. As protein: CASSIAGGPHEQFF.

This chain uses TRBV2 with TRBJ2-5; D possibly corresponds to TRBD2 (6 bases). Trimming removed 6 bases from V and 0 bases from J, with 14 bases in between. The CDR3 has 15 amino acids. Germline CDR1 SNHLY, CDR2 FYNNEI. DNA for the CDR3: TGTGCCAGCAGAGACACAGCGGGCCACCAAGAGACCCAGTACTTC. Its protein product is CASRDTAGHQETQYF.

The chain couples TRBV10-3 to TRBJ2-5; 7 bases line up with TRBD1. The junction had 4 bases not matched to a gene; V was cut back by 6 bases and J by 3 bases. There are 13 residues in the CDR3. CDR1 is ENHRY and CDR2 is SYGVKD in the germline V gene. The CDR3 spells CAIRTGVEETQYF. CDR3 coding DNA: TGTGCCATCAGAACAGGGGTCGAAGAGACCCAGTACTTC.

A single count supports this clone. In nucleotides, the CDR3 is TGCGCCAGCAGCCAAGATCGGGGGTCGGTCGGCAGTGACAATGAGCAGTTCTTC. Its protein product is CASSQDRGSVGSDNEQFF. The rearrangement joins TRBV4-3 to TRBJ2-1; a possible D gene is TRBD2 (6 bases). V was clipped by 0 bases and J by 5 bases, with 20 bases between them. The germline CDR1 and CDR2 sequences are LGHNA and YSLEER. The CDR3 extends over 18 amino acids.

The V and J genes are TRBV10-3 and TRBJ2-1, with D unclear. The V end was cut by 0 bases, the J end by 5 bases, with 14 bases between. The CDR3 sequence is 16 residues long. Germline V CDR1 and CDR2: ENHRY, SYGVKD. For the CDR3, the DNA is TGTGCCATCAGTGAGTCGCTTGCGCTGAACGACAATGAGCAGTTCTTC. This gives the protein CAISESLALNDNEQFF.

The chain recombines TRBV21-1 with TRBJ1-2; the D segment call TRBD1 is taken from the table without a DNA check. TRBV21-1 is given as a pseudogene. The CDR3 covers 16 residues. This chain's CDR3 is CASSTKEQGYNYGYTF. In nucleotides, the CDR3 is TGTGCCAGCAGCACAAAAGAACAGGGTTACAACTATGGCTACACCTTC.